This T cell receptor beta chain was recorded in a study of blood T cell repertoires in COVID-19. Overall study: Samples representing acute and convalescent COVID-19 were sourced from the United States, Italy and Spain. PBMCs, B-cell-depleted T cells, or T cells provided the cDNA or gDNA that made up the material.

Original processing notes: Estimation of nucleated cell counts relied on the amplification of reference gene primers. Libraries were prepared by immunoSEQ multiplex PCR; TCRdb keeps only in-frame clonotypes and omits some of them. That table is the source of V, J and clone size, and D and trimming were worked out from the DNA. The table has about 210,000 clones, around nine tenths seen once. The germline V and J ends were trimmed by 5 bases and 2 bases, with 15 bases remaining between them. The CDR3 has 15 amino acids. Germline loops: CDR1 SGHTA, CDR2 FQGNSA. The sample consisted of peripheral blood. The clonotype originates from a woman aged 40 to 50 with acute or convalescent COVID-19. The chain employs TRBV7-2 and TRBJ2-5, with D perhaps TRBD1 (6 bases). CDR3 DNA: TGTGCCAGCAGCACCCTCAGGGGAAGGCAAGAGACCCAGTACTTC. Translated: CASSTLRGRQETQYF.